Only a few counts were recorded for the clone carrying this T cell receptor beta chain. What it recognizes is unknown. The CDR3 is 14 amino acids. CDR1 SEHNR and CDR2 FQNEAQ come from the germline V gene (reference sequence). The V and J ends lost 1 base and 6 bases, in that order; junction bases with no gene match: 1. Method: immunoSEQ multiplex PCR; TCRdb's copy keeps in-frame clones and lacks some. The sample yields roughly 24,000 clones, roughly 90% seen once. This specimen comes from a study of B cell selection in AIRE deficiency. General study results and limits: Only 9.3% of around 3,800 shared Treg sequences were patient-specific; 31.6% healthy-specific.

Sorted regulatory T cells were CD4-positive, CD25-high and CD127-low or negative. Sequenced: CD4+CD25+ Tregs sorted from PBMCs. This chain joins TRBV7-9 and TRBJ2-1; 9 positions agree with TRBD1. This clonotype was obtained from a human donor in good health. The CDR3 nucleotides read TGTGCCAGCAGCTTAGGACAGGGGGTCAATGAGCAGTTCTTC. Protein product: CASSLGQGVNEQFF.